This T cell receptor beta chain was found in a study of identical twins. One entry per CDR3 protein results from TCRdb running MiXCR on the 5' RACE reads. This sample yields 400,000 to 650,000 distinct CDR3 sequences, of which less than 25% are seen a single time; roughly 0.9% belongs to the top ten. Germline CDR1 SGHVS, CDR2 FQNEAQ. V was pared by 1 base and J by 7 bases, with 14 bases between. CDR3 length: 14 residues. Another study also made use of these data, one on T cells expressing NK-cell markers. Turning to that study: Most of the eight sequenced donors were HCMV-seropositive; one was seronegative.

The sequenced sample was CD4+ T cells sorted from blood. The clonotype was recovered from a woman younger than 30 in good health. V is TRBV7-8 and J is TRBJ2-7; D call uncertain. The CDR3 nucleotides are TGTGCCAGCAGCTTAGGACTCCCACCAATAGAGCAGTACTTC. This sequence encodes CASSLGLPPIEQYF.